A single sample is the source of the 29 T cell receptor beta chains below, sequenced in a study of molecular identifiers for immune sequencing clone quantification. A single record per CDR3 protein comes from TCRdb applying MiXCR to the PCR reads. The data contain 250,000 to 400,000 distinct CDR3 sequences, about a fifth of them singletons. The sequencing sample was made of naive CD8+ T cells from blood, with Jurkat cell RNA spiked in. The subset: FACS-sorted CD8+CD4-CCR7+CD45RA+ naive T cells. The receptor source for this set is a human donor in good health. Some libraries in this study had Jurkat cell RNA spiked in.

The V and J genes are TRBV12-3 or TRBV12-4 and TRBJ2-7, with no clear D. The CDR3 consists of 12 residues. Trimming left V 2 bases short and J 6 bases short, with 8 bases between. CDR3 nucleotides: TGTGCCAGCAGTTTAATCTGGGTCGAGCAGTACTTC. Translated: CASSLIWVEQYF.

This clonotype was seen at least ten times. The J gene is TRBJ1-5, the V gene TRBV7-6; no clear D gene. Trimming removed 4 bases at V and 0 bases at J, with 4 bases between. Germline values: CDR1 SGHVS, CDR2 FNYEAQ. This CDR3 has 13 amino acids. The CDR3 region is CASSSHSNQPQHF. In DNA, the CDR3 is TGTGCCAGCAGCTCCCATAGCAATCAGCCCCAGCATTTT.

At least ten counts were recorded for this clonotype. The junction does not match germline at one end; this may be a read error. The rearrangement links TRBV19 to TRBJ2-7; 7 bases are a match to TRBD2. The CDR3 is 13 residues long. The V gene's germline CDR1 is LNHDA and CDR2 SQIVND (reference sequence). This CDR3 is CASRISGSYEQYF. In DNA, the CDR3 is TGTGCCAGTCGTATTAGCGGGTCCTACGAGCAGTACTTC.

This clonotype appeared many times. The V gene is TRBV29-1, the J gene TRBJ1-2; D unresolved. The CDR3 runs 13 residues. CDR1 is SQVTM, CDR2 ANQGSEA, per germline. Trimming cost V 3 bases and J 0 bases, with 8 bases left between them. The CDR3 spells CSVDTPTNYGYTF. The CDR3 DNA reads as TGCAGCGTTGATACACCAACTAACTATGGCTACACCTTC.

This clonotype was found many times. DNA for the CDR3: TGTGCCAGCAGCTTAGAGCCCGGGCCCGATGAAAAACTGTTTTTT. Its protein product is CASSLEPGPDEKLFF. The chain links TRBV7-7 to TRBJ1-4; no firm D call. The CDR3 runs to 15 residues. Germline V lookup: CDR1 SSHAT, CDR2 FNYEAQ (reference sequence). Trimming left V 1 base short and J 6 bases short, with 12 bases between.

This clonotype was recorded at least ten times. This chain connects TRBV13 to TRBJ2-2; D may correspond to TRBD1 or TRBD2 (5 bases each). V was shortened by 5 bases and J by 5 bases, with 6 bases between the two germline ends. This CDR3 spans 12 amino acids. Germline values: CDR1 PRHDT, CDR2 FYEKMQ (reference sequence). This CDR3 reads CASSGTTGELFF. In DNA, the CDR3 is TGTGCCAGCAGCGGGACGACCGGGGAGCTGTTTTTT. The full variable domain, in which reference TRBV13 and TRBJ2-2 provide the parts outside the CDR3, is AAGVIQSPRHLIKEKRETATLKCYPIPRHDTVYWYQQGPGQDPQFLISFYEKMQSDKGSIPDRFSAQQFSDYHSELNMSSLELGDSALYFCASSGTTGELFFGEGSRLTVL.

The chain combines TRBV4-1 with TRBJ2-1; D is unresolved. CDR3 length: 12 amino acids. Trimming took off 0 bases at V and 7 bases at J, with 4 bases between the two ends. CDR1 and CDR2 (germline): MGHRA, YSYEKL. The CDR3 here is CASSQDWNEQFF. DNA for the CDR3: TGCGCCAGCAGCCAAGATTGGAATGAGCAGTTCTTC.

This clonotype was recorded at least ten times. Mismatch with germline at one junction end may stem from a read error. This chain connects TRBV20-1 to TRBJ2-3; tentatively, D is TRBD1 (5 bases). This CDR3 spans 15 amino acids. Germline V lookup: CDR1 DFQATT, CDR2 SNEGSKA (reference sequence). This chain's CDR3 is CSAREGQGATDTQYF. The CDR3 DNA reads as TGCAGTGCGAGAGAAGGGCAGGGTGCCACAGATACGCAGTATTTT.

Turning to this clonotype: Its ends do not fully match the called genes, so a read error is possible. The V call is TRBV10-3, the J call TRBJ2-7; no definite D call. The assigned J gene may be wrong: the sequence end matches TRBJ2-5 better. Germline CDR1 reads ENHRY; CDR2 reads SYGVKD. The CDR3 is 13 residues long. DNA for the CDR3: TGTGCCATCGGTGAAATGGGGCAAGAGACCCAGTACTTC. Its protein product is CAIGEMGQETQYF.

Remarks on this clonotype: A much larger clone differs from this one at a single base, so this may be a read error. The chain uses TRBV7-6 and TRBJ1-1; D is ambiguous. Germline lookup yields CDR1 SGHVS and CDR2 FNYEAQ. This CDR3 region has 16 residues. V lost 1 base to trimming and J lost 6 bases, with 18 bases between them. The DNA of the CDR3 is TGTGCCAGCAGCTTAGGTAGGAAGGGCGGCGCCGCTGAAGCTTTCTTT. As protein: CASSLGRKGGAAEAFF.

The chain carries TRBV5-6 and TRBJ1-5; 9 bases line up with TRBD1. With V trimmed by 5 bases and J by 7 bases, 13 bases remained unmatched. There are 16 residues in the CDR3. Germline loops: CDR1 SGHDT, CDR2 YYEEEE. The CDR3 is CASSRVSDRGNQPQHF. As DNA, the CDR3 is TGTGCCAGCAGTAGGGTATCGGACAGGGGTAACCAGCCCCAGCATTTT.

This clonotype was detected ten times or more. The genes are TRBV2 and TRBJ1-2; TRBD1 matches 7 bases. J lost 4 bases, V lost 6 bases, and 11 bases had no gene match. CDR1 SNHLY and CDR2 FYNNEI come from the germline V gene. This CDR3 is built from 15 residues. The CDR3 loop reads CASRSGTVYFYGYTF. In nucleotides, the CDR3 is TGTGCCAGCAGGAGCGGGACAGTCTACTTCTATGGCTACACCTTC.

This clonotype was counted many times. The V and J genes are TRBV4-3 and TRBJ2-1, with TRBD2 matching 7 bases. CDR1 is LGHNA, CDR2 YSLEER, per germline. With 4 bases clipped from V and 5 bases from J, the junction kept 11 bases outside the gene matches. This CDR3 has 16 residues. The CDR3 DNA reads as TGCGCCAGCAGCCTTAGATGGAGCGGGGAGGACAATGAGCAGTTCTTC. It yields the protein CASSLRWSGEDNEQFF.

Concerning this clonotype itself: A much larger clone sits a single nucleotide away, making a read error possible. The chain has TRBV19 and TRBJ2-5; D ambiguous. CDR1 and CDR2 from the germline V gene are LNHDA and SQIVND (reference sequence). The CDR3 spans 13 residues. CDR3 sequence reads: CASSRVSQETQCF. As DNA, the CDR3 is TGTGCCAGTAGTAGGGTCAGTCAAGAGACCCAGTGCTTC.

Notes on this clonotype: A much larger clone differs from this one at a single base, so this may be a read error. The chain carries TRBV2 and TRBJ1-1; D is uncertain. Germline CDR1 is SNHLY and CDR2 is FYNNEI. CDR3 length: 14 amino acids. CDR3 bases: TGTGCCCGCAGCGTCGGAACCATGAACACTGAAGCTTTCTTT. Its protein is CARSVGTMNTEAFF.

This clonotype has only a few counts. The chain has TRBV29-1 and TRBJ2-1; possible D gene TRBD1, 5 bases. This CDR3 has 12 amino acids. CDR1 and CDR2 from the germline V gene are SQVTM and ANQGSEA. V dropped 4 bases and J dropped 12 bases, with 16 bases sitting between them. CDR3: CSVVQGKLGQFF. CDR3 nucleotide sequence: TGCAGCGTTGTCCAGGGCAAGTTGGGGCAGTTCTTC.

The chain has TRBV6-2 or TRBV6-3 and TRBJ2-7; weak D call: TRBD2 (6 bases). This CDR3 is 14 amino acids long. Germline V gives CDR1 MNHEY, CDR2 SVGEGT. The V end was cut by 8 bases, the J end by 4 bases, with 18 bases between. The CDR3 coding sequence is TGTGCCAGCGGATTATGGGGAGGAGGGTACGAGCAGTACTTC. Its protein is CASGLWGGGYEQYF.

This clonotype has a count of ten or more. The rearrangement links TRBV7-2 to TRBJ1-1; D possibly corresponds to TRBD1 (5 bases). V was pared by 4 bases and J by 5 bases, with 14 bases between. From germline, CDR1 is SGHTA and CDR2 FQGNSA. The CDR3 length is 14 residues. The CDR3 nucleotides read TGTGCCAGCAGCTCCCCCGACTGGGGGACTGAAGCTTTCTTT. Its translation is CASSSPDWGTEAFF.

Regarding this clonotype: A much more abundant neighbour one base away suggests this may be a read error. The CDR3 reads CASSPRSGGGVTGEQFF. CDR3 nucleotide sequence: TGTGCCAGCAGCCCCCGATCCGGTGGGGGGGTGACCGGGGAGCAGTTTTTT. This rearrangement joins TRBV9 to TRBJ2-2; 7 nucleotides align to TRBD2. The length of the CDR3 is 17 residues. Germline assignment: CDR1 SGDLS and CDR2 YYNGEE. Drawing the rest from reference TRBV9 and TRBJ2-2, the complete variable domain is DSGVTQTPKHLITATGQRVTLRCSPRSGDLSVYWYQQSLDQGLQFLIQYYNGEERAKGNILERFSAQQFPDLHSELNLSSLELGDSALYFCASSPRSGGGVTGEQFFGEGSRLTVL.

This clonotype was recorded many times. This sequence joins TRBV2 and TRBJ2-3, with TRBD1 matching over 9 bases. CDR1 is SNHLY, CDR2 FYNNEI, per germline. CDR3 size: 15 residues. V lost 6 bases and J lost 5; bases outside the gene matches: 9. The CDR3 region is CASSARRTGVDTQYF. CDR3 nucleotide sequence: TGTGCCAGCAGCGCCAGAAGGACAGGGGTAGATACGCAGTATTTT.

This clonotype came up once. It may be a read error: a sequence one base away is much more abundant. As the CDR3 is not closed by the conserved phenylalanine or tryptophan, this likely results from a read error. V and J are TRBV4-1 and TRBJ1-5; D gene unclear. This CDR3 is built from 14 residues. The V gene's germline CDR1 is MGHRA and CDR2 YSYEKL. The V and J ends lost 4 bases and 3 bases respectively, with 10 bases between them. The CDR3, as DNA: TGCGCCAGCAGCCCCTGGGCAGACAATCAGCCCCAGCATCTT. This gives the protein CASSPWADNQPQHL.

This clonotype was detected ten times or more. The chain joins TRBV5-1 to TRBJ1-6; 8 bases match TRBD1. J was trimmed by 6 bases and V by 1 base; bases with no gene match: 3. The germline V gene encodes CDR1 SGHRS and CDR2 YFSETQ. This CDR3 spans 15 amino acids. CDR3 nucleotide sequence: TGCGCCAGCAGCTTGTTCGGACAGGGTAATTCACCCCTCCACTTT. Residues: CASSLFGQGNSPLHF.

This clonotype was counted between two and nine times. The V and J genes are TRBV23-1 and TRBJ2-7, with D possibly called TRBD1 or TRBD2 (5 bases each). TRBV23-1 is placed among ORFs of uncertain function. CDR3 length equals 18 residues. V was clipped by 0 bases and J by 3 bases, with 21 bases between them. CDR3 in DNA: TGCGCCAGCAGTCAATCAGTAAAGGACCCGGGACCCGGCTACGAGCAGTACTTC. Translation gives CASSQSVKDPGPGYEQYF.

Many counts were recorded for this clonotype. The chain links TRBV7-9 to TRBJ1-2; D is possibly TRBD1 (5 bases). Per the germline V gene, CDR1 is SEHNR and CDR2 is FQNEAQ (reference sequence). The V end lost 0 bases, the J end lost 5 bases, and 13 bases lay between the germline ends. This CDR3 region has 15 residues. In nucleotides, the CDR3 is TGTGCCAGCAGCTTAGCCAGCCAGGGCTGGTATGGCTACACCTTC. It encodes CASSLASQGWYGYTF.

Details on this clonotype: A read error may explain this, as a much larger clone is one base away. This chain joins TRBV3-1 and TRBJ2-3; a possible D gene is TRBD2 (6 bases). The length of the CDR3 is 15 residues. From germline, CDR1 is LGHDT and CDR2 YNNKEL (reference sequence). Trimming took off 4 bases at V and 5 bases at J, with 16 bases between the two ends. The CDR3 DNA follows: TGTGCCAGCAGCCGAGATCTAGGAGGGGAAGATACGCAGTATTTT. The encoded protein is CASSRDLGGEDTQYF.

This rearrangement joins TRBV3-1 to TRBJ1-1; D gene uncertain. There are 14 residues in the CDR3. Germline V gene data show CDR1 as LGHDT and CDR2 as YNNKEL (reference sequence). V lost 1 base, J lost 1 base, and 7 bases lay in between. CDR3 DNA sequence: TGTGCCAGCAGCCAAGTGGGAAGGAACACTGAAGCTTTCTTT. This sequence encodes CASSQVGRNTEAFF.

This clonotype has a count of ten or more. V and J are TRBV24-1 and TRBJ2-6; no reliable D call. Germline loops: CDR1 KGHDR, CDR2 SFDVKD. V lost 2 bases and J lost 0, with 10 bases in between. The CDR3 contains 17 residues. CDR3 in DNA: TGTGCCACCAGTGATTCTGATAGGAGCTCTGGGGCCAACGTCCTGACTTTC. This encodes CATSDSDRSSGANVLTF.

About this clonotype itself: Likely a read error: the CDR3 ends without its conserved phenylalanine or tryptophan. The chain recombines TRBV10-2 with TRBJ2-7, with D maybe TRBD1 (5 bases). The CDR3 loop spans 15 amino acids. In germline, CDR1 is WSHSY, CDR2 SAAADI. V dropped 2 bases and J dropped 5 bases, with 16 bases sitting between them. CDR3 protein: CASSERGLRSDEQYL. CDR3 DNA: TGCGCCAGCAGTGAGAGGGGCCTACGGTCCGACGAGCAGTACCTC.

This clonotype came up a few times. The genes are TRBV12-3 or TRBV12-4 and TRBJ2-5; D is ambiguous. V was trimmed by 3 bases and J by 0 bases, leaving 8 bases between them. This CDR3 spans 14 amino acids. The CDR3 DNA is TGTGCCAGCAGTTTTTACCGGGACCAAGAGACCCAGTACTTC. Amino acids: CASSFYRDQETQYF.